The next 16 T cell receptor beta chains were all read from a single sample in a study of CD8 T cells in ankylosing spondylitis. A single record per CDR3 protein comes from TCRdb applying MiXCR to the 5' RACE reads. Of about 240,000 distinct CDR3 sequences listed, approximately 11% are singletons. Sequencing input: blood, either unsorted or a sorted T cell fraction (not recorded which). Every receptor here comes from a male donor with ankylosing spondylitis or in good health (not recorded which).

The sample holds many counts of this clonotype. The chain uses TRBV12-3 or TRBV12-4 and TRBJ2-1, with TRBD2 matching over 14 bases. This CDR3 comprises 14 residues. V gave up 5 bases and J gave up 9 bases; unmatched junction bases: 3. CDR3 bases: TGTGCCAGCAGTCCCGGGACTAGCGGGAGTGAGCAGTTCTTC. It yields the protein CASSPGTSGSEQFF.

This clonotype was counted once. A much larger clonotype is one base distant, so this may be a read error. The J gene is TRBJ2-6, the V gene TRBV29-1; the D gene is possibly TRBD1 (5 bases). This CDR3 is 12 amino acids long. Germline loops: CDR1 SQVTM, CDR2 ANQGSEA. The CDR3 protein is CSGGSGTNVLTF. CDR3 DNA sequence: TGCAGCGGGGGCTCTGGGACCAACGTCCTGACTTTC.

The CDR3 region is CASSRVVTGPQHF. The CDR3 bases are TGTGCCAGCAGCCGTGTCGTCACGGGGCCCCAGCATTTT. The chain has TRBV11-1 and TRBJ1-5; D gene ambiguous. V was pared by 5 bases and J by 9 bases, with 14 bases between. The CDR3 has 13 amino acids. Germline V gene lookup returns CDR1 SGHAT and CDR2 FQDESV (reference sequence).

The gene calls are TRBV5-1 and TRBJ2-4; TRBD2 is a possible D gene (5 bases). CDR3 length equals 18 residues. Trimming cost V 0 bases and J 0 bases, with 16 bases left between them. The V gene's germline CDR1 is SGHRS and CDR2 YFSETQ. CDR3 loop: CASSLDGRRELAKNIQYF. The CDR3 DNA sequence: TGCGCCAGCAGCTTGGACGGTCGAAGGGAGTTAGCCAAAAACATTCAGTACTTC.

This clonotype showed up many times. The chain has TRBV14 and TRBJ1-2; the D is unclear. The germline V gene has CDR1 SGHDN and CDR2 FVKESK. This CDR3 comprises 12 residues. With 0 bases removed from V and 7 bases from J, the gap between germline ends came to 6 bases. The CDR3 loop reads CASSQESGGYTF. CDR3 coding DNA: TGTGCCAGCAGCCAAGAGTCAGGTGGCTACACCTTC.

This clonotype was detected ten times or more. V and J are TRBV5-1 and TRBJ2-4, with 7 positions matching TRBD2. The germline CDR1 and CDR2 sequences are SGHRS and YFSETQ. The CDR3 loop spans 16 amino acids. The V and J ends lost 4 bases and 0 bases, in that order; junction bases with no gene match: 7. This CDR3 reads CASSTGEGLAKNIQYF. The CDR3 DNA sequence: TGCGCCAGCAGCACCGGGGAGGGGCTAGCCAAAAACATTCAGTACTTC.

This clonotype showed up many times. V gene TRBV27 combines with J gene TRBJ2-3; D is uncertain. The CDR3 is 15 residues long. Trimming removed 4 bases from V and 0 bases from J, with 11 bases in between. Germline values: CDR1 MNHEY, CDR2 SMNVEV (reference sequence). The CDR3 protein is CASSYVGISTDTQYF. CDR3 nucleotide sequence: TGTGCCAGCAGTTATGTCGGTATAAGCACAGATACGCAGTATTTT.

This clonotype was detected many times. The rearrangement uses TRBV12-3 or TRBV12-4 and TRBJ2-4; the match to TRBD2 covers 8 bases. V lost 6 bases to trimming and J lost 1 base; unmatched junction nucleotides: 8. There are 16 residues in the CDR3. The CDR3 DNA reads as TGTGCCAGCAGCCGCCGGTTAGCGGGGGCCAAAAACATTCAGTACTTC. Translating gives CASSRRLAGAKNIQYF.

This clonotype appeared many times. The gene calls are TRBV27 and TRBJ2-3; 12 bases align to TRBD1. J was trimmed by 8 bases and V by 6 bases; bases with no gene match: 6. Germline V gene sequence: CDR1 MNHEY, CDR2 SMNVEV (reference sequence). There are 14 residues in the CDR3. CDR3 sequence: CASSLGQGAGTQYF. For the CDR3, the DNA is TGTGCCAGCAGCCTGGGACAGGGGGCTGGTACGCAGTATTTT.

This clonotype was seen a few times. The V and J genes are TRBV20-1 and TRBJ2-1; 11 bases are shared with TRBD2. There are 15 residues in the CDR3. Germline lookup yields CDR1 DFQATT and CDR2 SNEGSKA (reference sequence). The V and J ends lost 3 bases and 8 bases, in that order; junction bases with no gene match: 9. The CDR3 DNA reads TGCAGTGCTAGCCTACTAGCGGGGGCCGGGTATGAGCAGTTCTTC. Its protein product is CSASLLAGAGYEQFF.

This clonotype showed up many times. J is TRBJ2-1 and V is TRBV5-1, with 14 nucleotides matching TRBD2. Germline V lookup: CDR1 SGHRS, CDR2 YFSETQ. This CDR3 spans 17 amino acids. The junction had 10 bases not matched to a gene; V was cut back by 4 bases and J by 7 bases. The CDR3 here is CASSQGLAGGPQNEQFF. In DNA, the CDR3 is TGCGCCAGCAGCCAAGGACTAGCGGGAGGTCCGCAGAATGAGCAGTTCTTC. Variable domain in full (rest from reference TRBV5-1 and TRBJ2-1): KAGVTQTPRYLIKTRGQQVTLSCSPISGHRSVSWYQQTPGQGLQFLFEYFSETQRNKGNFPGRFSGRQFSNSRSEMNVSTLELGDSALYLCASSQGLAGGPQNEQFFGPGTRLTVL.

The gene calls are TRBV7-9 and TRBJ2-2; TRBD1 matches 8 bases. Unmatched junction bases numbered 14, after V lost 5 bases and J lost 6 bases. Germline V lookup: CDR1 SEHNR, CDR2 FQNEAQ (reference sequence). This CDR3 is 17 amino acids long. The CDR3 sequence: CASSPEGQGLYSGELFF. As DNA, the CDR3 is TGTGCCAGCAGCCCTGAAGGACAGGGTTTATACTCCGGGGAGCTGTTTTTT.

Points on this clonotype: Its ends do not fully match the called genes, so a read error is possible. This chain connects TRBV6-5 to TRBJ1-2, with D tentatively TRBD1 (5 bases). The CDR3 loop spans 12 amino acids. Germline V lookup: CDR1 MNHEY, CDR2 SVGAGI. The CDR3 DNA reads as TGTGTCAGCAGTCGGGGACGTGAGGGCTACACCTTC. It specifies CVSSRGREGYTF.

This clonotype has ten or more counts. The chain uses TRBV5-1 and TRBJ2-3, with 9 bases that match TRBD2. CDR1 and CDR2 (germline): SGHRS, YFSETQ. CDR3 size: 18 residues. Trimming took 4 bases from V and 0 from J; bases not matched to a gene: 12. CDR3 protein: CASSRRMTSGPSTDTQYF. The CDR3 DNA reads TGCGCCAGCAGCCGGCGGATGACTAGCGGCCCTAGCACAGATACGCAGTATTTT.

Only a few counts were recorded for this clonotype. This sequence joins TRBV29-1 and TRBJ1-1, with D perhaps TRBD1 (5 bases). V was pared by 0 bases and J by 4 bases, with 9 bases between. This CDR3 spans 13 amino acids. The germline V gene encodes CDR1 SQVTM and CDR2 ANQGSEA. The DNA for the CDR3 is TGCAGCGTTGAAGATCTTGGGACCACTGAAGCTTTCTTT. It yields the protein CSVEDLGTTEAFF.

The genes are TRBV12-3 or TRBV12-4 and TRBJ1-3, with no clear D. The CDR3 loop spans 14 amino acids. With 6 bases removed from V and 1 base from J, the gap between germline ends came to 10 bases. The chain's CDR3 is CASRLAESGNTIYF. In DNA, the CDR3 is TGTGCCAGCAGGCTAGCGGAATCTGGAAACACCATATATTTT.